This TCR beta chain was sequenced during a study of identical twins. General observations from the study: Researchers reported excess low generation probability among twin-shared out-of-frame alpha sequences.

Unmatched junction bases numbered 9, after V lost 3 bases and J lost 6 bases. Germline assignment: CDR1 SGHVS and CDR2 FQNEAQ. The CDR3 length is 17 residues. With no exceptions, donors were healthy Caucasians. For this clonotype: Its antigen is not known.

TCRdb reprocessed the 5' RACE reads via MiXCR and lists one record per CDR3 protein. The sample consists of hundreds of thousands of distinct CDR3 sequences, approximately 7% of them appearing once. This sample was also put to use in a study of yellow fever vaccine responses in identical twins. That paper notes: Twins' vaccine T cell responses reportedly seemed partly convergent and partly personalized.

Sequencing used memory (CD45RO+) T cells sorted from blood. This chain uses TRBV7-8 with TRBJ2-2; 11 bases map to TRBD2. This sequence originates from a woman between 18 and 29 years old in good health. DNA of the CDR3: TGTGCCAGCAGCTTGGGCCGACTAGCGGGAAAGGCCGGGGAGCTGTTTTTT. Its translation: CASSLGRLAGKAGELFF.